The subject of this entry is one T cell receptor (beta chain). What it binds is unknown. Some clones are missing from TCRdb's copy, which holds only in-frame ones; the method was immunoSEQ multiplex PCR. The sample lists around 91,000 clones, around 90% occurring once. The source of the sample is a study of PD-1 blockade in classical Hodgkin lymphoma. The study's findings and limits: Partial responders and progressors had significantly lower baseline TCR diversity. What drove the repertoire differences, possibly disease activity or prior therapy, has not been defined.

After autologous stem cell transplantation all patients relapsed, and prior brentuximab vedotin exposure differed between cohorts. The CDR3 is 14 residues long. Germline V gene sequence: CDR1 MDHEN, CDR2 SYDVKM. After removal of 5 bases from V and 5 bases from J, the junction contained 8 bases not matched to a gene. This sequence was found in a human donor with classical Hodgkin lymphoma. This specimen consisted of peripheral blood mononuclear cells (PBMCs), obtained at baseline. The rearrangement joins TRBV28 to TRBJ1-1; the match to TRBD1 covers 7 bases. CDR3 in DNA: TGTGCCAGCAGTGTGACAGGGCCGGGTACTGAAGCTTTCTTT. It yields the protein CASSVTGPGTEAFF.